This entry lists 8 T cell receptor beta chains sequenced from one sample in a study of STAT5B mutations in CD4+ large granular lymphocyte leukemia. TCRdb's copy holds only in-frame clones and misses some; the assay was immunoSEQ multiplex PCR. This table holds more than 25,000 clones, more than 65% found once. The material sequenced was CD4+ T cells from blood buffy coats. All receptors derive from a human donor in good health.

The chain has TRBV6-1 and TRBJ2-3; D ambiguous. The CDR3 covers 14 residues. Germline V gene lookup returns CDR1 MNHNS and CDR2 SASEGT. V lost 2 bases and J 2 bases, leaving 8 bases between the germline ends. CDR3 in amino acids: CASSEMRSTDTQYF. The CDR3 nucleotides read TGTGCCAGCAGTGAAATGCGGTCCACAGATACGCAGTATTTT.

This sequence joins TRBV18 and TRBJ1-3; no reliable D call. Trimming left V 2 bases short and J 0 bases short, with 5 bases between. Germline V lookup: CDR1 KGHSH, CDR2 LQKENI. The CDR3 has 14 amino acids. The CDR3 region has the DNA TGTGCCAGCTCACCAACGGCCTCTGGAAACACCATATATTTT. It yields the protein CASSPTASGNTIYF.

This clone was found a few times. This sequence joins TRBV2 and TRBJ1-1; tentatively, D is TRBD1 (5 bases). This CDR3 comprises 14 residues. Trimming took 6 bases from V and 0 from J, leaving 11 bases between them. In germline, CDR1 is SNHLY, CDR2 FYNNEI. DNA for the CDR3: TGTGCCAGCAGCGTGACAGATATGAACACTGAAGCTTTCTTT. As protein: CASSVTDMNTEAFF.

The rearrangement uses TRBV11-2 and TRBJ2-1; 9 bases match TRBD1. There are 16 residues in the CDR3. The germline V gene has CDR1 SGHAT and CDR2 FQNNGV. With 4 bases clipped from V and 10 bases from J, the junction kept 14 bases outside the gene matches. The CDR3, as DNA: TGTGCCAGCAGCTCTCACGGGACAGGGTCCACGCGCGAGCAGTTCTTC. Translation: CASSSHGTGSTREQFF.

The rearrangement links TRBV15 to TRBJ2-3; 10 bases align to TRBD2. Germline loops: CDR1 LNHNV, CDR2 YYDKDF (reference sequence). The CDR3 length is 16 residues. Germline trimming cut 1 base from V and 4 bases from J; bases unmatched to any gene: 5. In DNA, the CDR3 is TGTGCCACCAGCAGAGGGAGCGGGGGGGCCTCAGATACGCAGTATTTT. Encoded protein: CATSRGSGGASDTQYF. The complete variable domain, with remaining parts taken from reference TRBV15 and TRBJ2-3, reads DAMVIQNPRYQVTQFGKPVTLSCSQTLNHNVMYWYQQKSSQAPKLLFHYYDKDFNNEADTPDNFQSRRPNTSFCFLDIRSPGLGDTAMYLCATSRGSGGASDTQYFGPGTRLTVL.

This chain uses TRBV19 with TRBJ2-7; D might be TRBD1 (7 bases). V was cut by 4 bases and J by 6 bases, with 16 bases left in between. CDR3 size: 14 residues. Germline V gene lookup returns CDR1 LNHDA and CDR2 SQIVND (reference sequence). CDR3 nucleotides: TGTGCCAGTAGTAGAAGACAGGGAGGCGGCGAGCAGTACTTC. Protein: CASSRRQGGGEQYF.

The chain uses TRBV25-1 and TRBJ1-4, with 9 bases identical to TRBD1. With V trimmed by 2 bases and J by 2 bases, 6 bases remained unmatched. The V gene's germline CDR1 is MGHDK and CDR2 SYGVNS. The CDR3 contains 17 residues. The CDR3 reads CASSEDRGRNTNEKLFF. As DNA, the CDR3 is TGTGCCAGCAGTGAAGACAGGGGGAGAAACACTAATGAAAAACTGTTTTTT. The entire variable domain, with the rest obtained from reference TRBV25-1 and TRBJ1-4, is as follows: EADIYQTPRYLVIGTGKKITLECSQTMGHDKMYWYQQDPGMELHLIHYSYGVNSTEKGDLSSESTVSRIRTEHFPLTLESARPSHTSQYLCASSEDRGRNTNEKLFFGSGTQLSVL.

V usage is TRBV7-8 and J usage is TRBJ1-2; D uncertain. The V end lost 3 bases, the J end lost 5 bases, and 10 bases lay between the germline ends. CDR1 SGHVS and CDR2 FQNEAQ come from the germline V gene. The CDR3 is 13 amino acids. Written as DNA, the CDR3 is TGTGCCAGCAGCTTGGGAGTGGTTTATGGCTACACCTTC. Its protein is CASSLGVVYGYTF.